Included here is one TCR beta chain sequence, with context. The data derive from a study of cytomegalovirus exposure and HLA in healthy donors. PCR involved 60 Vbeta and 13 Jbeta primers. TCRdb's copy holds only in-frame clones and misses some; the assay was immunoSEQ multiplex PCR. Here the sample spans some 120,000 clones, over 60% being singletons. Per germline, CDR1 MDHEN and CDR2 SYDVKM. V was pared by 9 bases and J by 2 bases, with 10 bases between. The CDR3 loop spans 12 amino acids. This TCR was recovered from a female donor in good health and CMV-seronegative. The chain joins TRBV28 to TRBJ1-2, with D possibly TRBD1 on 6 matching bases. The specimen was PBMCs. CDR3: CASTGLNYGYTF. CDR3 DNA sequence: TGTGCCAGTACAGGGCTCAACTATGGCTACACCTTC.